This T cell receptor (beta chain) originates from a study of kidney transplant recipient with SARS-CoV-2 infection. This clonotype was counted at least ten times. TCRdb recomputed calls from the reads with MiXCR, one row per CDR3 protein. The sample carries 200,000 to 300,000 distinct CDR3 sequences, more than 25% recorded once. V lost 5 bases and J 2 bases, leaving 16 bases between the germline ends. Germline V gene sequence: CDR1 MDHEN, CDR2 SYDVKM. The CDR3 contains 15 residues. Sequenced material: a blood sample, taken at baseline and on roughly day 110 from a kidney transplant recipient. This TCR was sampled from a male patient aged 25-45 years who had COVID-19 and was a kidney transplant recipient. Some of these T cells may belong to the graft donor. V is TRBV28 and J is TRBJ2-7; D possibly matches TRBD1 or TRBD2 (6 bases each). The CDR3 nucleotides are TGTGCCAGCAGTCCTCAAAGGGGGAGGCCCTACGAGCAGTACTTC. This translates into CASSPQRGRPYEQYF.